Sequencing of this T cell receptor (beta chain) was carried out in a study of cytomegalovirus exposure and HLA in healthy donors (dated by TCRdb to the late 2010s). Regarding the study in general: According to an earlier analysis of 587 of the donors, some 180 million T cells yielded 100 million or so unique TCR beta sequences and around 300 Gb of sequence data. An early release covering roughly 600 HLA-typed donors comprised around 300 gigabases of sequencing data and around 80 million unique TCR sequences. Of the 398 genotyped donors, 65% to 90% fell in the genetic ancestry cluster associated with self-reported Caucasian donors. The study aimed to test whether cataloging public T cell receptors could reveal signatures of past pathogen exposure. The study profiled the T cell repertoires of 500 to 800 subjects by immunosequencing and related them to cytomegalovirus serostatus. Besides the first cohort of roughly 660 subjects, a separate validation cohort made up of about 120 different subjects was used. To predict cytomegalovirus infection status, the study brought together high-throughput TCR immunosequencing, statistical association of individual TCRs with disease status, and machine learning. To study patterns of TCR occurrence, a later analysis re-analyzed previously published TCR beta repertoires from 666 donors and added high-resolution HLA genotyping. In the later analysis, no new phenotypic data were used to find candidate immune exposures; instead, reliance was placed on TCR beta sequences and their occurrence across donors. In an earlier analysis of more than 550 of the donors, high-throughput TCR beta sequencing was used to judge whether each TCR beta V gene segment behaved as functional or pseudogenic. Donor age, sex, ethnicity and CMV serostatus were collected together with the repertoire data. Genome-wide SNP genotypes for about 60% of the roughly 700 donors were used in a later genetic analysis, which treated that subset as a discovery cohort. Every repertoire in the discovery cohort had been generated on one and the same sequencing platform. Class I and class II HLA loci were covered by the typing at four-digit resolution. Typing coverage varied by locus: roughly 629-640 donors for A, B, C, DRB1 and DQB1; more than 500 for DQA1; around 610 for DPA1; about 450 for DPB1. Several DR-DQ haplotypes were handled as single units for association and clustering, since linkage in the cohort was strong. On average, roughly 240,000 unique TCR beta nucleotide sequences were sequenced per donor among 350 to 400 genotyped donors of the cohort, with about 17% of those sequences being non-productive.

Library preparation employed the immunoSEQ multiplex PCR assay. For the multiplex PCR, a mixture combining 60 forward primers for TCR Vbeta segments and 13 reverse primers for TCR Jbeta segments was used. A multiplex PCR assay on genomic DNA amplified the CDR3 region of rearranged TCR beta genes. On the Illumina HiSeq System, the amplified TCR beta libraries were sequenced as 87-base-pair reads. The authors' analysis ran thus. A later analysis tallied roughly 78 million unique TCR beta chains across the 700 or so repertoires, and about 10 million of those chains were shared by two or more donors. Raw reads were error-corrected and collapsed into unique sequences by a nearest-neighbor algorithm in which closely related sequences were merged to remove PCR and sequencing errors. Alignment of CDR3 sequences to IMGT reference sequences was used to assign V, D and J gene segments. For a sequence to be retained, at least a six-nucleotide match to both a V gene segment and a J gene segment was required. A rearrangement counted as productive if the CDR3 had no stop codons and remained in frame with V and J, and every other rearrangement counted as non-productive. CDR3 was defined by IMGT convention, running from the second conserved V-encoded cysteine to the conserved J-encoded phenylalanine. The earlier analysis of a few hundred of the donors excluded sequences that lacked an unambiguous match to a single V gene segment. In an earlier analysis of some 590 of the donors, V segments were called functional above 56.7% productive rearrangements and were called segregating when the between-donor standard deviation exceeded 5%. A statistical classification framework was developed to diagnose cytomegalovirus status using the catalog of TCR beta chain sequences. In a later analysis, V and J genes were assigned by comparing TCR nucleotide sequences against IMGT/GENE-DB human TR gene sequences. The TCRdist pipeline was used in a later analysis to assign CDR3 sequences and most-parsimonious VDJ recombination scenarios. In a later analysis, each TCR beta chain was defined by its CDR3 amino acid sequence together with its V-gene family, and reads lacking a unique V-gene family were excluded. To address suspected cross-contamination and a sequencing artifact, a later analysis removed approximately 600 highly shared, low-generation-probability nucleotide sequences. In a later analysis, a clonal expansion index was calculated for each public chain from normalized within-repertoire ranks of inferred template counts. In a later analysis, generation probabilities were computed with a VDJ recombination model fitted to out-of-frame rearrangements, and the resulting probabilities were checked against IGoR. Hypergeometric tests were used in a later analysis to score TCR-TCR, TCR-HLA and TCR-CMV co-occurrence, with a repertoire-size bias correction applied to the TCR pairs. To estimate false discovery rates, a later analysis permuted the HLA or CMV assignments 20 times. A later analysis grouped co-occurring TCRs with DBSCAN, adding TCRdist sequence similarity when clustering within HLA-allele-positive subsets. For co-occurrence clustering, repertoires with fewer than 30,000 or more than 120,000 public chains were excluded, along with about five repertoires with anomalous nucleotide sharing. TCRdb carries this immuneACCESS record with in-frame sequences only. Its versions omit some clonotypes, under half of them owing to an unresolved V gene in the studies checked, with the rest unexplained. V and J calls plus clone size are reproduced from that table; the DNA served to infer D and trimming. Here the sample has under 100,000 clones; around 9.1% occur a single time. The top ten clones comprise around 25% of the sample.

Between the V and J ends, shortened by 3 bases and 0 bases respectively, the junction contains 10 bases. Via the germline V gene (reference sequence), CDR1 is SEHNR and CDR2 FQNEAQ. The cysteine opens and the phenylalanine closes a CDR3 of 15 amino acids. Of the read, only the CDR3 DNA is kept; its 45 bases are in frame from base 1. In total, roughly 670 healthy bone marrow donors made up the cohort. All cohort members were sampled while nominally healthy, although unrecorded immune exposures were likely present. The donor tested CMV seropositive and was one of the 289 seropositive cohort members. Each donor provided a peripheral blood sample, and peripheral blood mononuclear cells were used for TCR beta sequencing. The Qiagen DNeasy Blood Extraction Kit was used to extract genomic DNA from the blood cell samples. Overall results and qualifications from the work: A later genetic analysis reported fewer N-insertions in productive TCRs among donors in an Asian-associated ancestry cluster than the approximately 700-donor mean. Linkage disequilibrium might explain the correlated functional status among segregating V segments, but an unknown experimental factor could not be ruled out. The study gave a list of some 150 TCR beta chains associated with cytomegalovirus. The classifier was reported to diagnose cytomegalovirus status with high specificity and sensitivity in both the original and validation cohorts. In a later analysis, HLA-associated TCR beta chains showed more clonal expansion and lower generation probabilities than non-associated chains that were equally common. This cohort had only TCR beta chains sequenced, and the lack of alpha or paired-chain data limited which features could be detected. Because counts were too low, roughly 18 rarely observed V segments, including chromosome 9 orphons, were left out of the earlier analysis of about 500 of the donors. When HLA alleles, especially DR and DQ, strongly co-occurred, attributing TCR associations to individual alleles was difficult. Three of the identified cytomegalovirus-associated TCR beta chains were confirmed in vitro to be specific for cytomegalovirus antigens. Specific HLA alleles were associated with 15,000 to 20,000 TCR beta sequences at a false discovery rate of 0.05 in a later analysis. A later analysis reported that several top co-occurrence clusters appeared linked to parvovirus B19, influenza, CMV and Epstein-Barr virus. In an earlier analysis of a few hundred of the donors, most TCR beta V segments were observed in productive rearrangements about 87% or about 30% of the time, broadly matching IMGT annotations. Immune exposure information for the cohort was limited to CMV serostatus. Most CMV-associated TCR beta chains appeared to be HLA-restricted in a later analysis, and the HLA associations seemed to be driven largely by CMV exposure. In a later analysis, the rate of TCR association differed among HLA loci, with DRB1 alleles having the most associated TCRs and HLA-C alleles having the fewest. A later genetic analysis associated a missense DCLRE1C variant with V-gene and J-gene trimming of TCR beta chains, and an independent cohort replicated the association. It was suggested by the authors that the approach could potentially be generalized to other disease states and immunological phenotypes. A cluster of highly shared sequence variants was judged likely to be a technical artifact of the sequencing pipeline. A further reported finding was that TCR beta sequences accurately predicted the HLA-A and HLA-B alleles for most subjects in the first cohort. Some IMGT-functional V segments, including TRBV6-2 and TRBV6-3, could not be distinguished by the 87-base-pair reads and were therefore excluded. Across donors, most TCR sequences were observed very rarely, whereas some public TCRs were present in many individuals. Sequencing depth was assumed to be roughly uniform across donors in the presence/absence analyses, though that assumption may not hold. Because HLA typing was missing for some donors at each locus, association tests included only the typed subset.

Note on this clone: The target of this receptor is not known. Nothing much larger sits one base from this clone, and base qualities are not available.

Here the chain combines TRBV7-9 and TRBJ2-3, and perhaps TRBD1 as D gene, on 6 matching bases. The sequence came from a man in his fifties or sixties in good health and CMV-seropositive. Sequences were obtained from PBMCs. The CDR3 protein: CASSLQGTSTDTQYF. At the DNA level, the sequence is TGTGCCAGCAGCTTGCAGGGGACAAGCACAGATACGCAGTATTTT.